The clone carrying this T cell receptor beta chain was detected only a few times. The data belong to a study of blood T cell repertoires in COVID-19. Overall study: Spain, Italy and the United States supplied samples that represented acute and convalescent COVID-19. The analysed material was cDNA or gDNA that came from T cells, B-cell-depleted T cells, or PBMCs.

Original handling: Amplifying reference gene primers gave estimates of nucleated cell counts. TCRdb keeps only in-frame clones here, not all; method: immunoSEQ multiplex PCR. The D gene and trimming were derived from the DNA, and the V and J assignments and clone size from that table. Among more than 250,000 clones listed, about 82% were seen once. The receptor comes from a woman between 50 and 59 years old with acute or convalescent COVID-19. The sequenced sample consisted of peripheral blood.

CDR3 DNA sequence: TGTGCCAGCAGGGACGGACACTCCTACGAGCAGTACTTC. Translation: CASRDGHSYEQYF. J is TRBJ2-7 and V is TRBV6-5; possibly TRBD1 for D (5 bases). Germline V gene data show CDR1 as MNHEY and CDR2 as SVGAGI. The ends were cut back, 6 bases at V and 0 bases at J, with 9 bases in the middle. There are 13 residues in the CDR3.